A single sample gave rise to the 26 T cell receptor beta chains below, sequenced in a study of blood T cell repertoires in COVID-19. Profiled with immunoSEQ multiplex PCR; TCRdb holds only in-frame clones, not every one. The sample shows roughly 180,000 clones, about 85% of them seen only once. Sequenced input: peripheral blood. The receptors here all came from a woman younger than 45 with active or convalescent COVID-19.

V and J are TRBV7-9 and TRBJ1-1; TRBD1 is a possible D gene (5 bases). The CDR3 totals 14 residues. Germline loops: CDR1 SEHNR, CDR2 FQNEAQ (reference sequence). The V end was cut by 2 bases, the J end by 6 bases, with 13 bases between. CDR3 amino acids: CASSLSATDPEAFF. The CDR3 coding sequence is TGTGCCAGCAGCTTAAGTGCGACAGATCCTGAAGCTTTCTTT.

This clone was found a few times. The chain is built from TRBV11-2 and TRBJ2-1, with TRBD1 identical over 8 bases. The CDR3 runs to 15 residues. V lost 5 bases and J lost 6; bases outside the gene matches: 9. Per germline, CDR1 SGHAT and CDR2 FQNNGV. The CDR3 coding sequence is TGTGCCAGCAGCAAAAGGCAAGGACAGGGCAATGAGCAGTTCTTC. It translates to CASSKRQGQGNEQFF. Filled out from reference TRBV11-2 and TRBJ2-1, the complete variable domain reads EAGVAQSPRYKIIEKRQSVAFWCNPISGHATLYWYQQILGQGPKLLIQFQNNGVVDDSQLPKDRFSAERLKGVDSTLKIQPAKLEDSAVYLCASSKRQGQGNEQFFGPGTRLTVL.

The chain combines TRBV11-2 with TRBJ2-7, with D perhaps matching TRBD2 (6 bases). This CDR3 contains 16 residues. V dropped 2 bases and J dropped 2 bases, with 16 bases sitting between them. Germline CDR1 is SGHAT and CDR2 is FQNNGV. The CDR3 loop is CASSLRRGIFPYEQYF. The CDR3 nucleotides read TGTGCCAGCAGCTTACGGAGGGGTATATTCCCCTACGAGCAGTACTTC. The whole variable domain, remainder taken from reference TRBV11-2 and TRBJ2-7, is EAGVAQSPRYKIIEKRQSVAFWCNPISGHATLYWYQQILGQGPKLLIQFQNNGVVDDSQLPKDRFSAERLKGVDSTLKIQPAKLEDSAVYLCASSLRRGIFPYEQYFGPGTRLTVT.

Regarding this clone: Other DNA variants within this sample encode the same CDR3. The chain is built from TRBV5-4 and TRBJ2-7, with D maybe TRBD2 (6 bases). The germline V gene encodes CDR1 SGHNT and CDR2 YYREEE (reference sequence). The CDR3 covers 14 residues. V dropped 0 bases and J dropped 3 bases, with 10 bases sitting between them. The CDR3 spells CASSLAGGNYEQYF. The CDR3 DNA reads as TGTGCCAGCAGCTTGGCCGGGGGAAACTACGAGCAGTACTTC.

The chain carries TRBV5-6 and TRBJ2-5, with TRBD2 identical over 7 bases. Losses at the gene ends were 0 bases for V and 5 bases for J; bases not matched to a gene: 13. The V gene's germline CDR1 is SGHDT and CDR2 YYEEEE. This CDR3 has 17 amino acids. CDR3 region: CASSLAGYGGTGETQYF. The CDR3 DNA reads as TGTGCCAGCAGCTTGGCCGGTTACGGGGGGACGGGGGAGACCCAGTACTTC. The variable domain in full, completed from reference TRBV5-6 and TRBJ2-5, reads DAGVTQSPTHLIKTRGQQVTLRCSPKSGHDTVSWYQQALGQGPQFIFQYYEEEERQRGNFPDRFSGHQFPNYSSELNVNALLLGDSALYLCASSLAGYGGTGETQYFGPGTRLLVL.

This chain joins TRBV18 and TRBJ1-5; weak D call: TRBD1 (6 bases). V dropped 1 base and J dropped 5 bases, with 12 bases sitting between them. Germline-derived CDR1 and CDR2 are KGHSH and LQKENI. The CDR3 runs to 15 residues. The CDR3 region is CASSPQGTRDQPQHF. The CDR3 bases are TGTGCCAGCTCACCACAGGGGACAAGAGATCAGCCCCAGCATTTT.

The gene calls are TRBV27 and TRBJ2-7; 10 nucleotides align to TRBD2. The CDR3 consists of 14 residues. Germline CDR1 and CDR2: MNHEY and SMNVEV (reference sequence). With V trimmed by 2 bases and J by 3 bases, 1 base remained unmatched. The CDR3 DNA sequence: TGTGCCAGCAGTTTAGGGACTAGCGTCTACGAGCAGTACTTC. Translation: CASSLGTSVYEQYF.

This chain joins TRBV5-5 and TRBJ1-5; 9 bases are a match to TRBD1. J lost 9 bases, V lost 2 bases, and 6 bases had no gene match. The CDR3 runs 14 residues. CDR1 SGHKS and CDR2 YYEKEE come from the germline V gene (reference sequence). This CDR3 reads CASSFGTGFGPQHF. The CDR3, as DNA: TGTGCCAGCAGCTTCGGGACAGGGTTTGGGCCCCAGCATTTT.

The V and J genes are TRBV5-5 and TRBJ1-5; the D gene is possibly TRBD1 (6 bases). The V and J ends lost 0 bases and 7 bases respectively, with 8 bases between them. Germline CDR1 reads SGHKS; CDR2 reads YYEKEE (reference sequence). This CDR3 has 13 residues. CDR3 DNA: TGTGCCAGCAGCTTGGAGGGGGAACAGCCCCAGCATTTT. The encoded protein is CASSLEGEQPQHF.

This clone was observed a single time. The chain has TRBV13 and TRBJ2-3; no definite D call. V was cut by 1 base and J by 5 bases, with 4 bases left in between. The CDR3 spans 12 residues. CDR1 is PRHDT and CDR2 is FYEKMQ in the germline V gene (reference sequence). The CDR3 sequence is CASSLVVDTQYF. The DNA of the CDR3 is TGTGCCAGCAGCTTAGTAGTAGATACGCAGTATTTT.

The chain carries TRBV3-1 (or the pseudogene TRBV3-2) and TRBJ1-3; TRBD1 is a possible D gene (5 bases). Trimming left V 6 bases short and J 0 bases short, with 12 bases between. This CDR3 is 15 amino acids long. Per germline, CDR1 LGHDT and CDR2 YNNKEL (reference sequence). DNA for the CDR3: TGTGCCAGCAGATTAGGGGCACCCTCTGGAAACACCATATATTTT. It specifies CASRLGAPSGNTIYF.

The genes are TRBV6-4 and TRBJ1-2, with 12 bases fitting TRBD1. Germline-derived CDR1 and CDR2 are MRHNA and SNTAGT. Germline trimming cut 6 bases from V and 7 bases from J; bases unmatched to any gene: 6. The CDR3 sequence is 14 residues long. The chain's CDR3 is CASRGGQGASGYTF. CDR3 nucleotide sequence: TGTGCCAGCAGGGGGGGACAGGGGGCCAGTGGCTACACCTTC.

V usage is TRBV7-6 and J usage is TRBJ2-1, with 12 bases identical to TRBD2. There are 15 residues in the CDR3. Germline values: CDR1 SGHVS, CDR2 FNYEAQ. V lost 7 bases to trimming and J lost 9 bases; unmatched junction nucleotides: 10. As DNA, the CDR3 is TGTGCCAGCACCTTGGGTGCTAGCGGGGGGGGTGAGCAGTTCTTC. Translation: CASTLGASGGGEQFF.

The V gene is TRBV2, the J gene TRBJ1-3, with a tentative D call TRBD1 (6 bases). Germline CDR1 reads SNHLY; CDR2 reads FYNNEI. The CDR3 has 15 amino acids. With 3 bases removed from V and 0 bases from J, the gap between germline ends came to 9 bases. CDR3 nucleotides: TGTGCCAGCAGTGAGGGACAAAGCTCTGGAAACACCATATATTTT. Protein: CASSEGQSSGNTIYF.

The chain uses TRBV18 and TRBJ1-6; TRBD1 might be the D (5 bases). CDR1 KGHSH and CDR2 LQKENI come from the germline V gene. Trimming pared 2 bases from V and 7 bases from J, leaving 9 bases between. The CDR3 loop spans 14 amino acids. CDR3 residues: CASSPSGNNSPLHF. The DNA of the CDR3 is TGTGCCAGCTCACCATCAGGGAACAATTCACCCCTCCACTTT. The whole variable domain, filled in from reference TRBV18 and TRBJ1-6, reads NAGVMQNPRHLVRRRGQEARLRCSPMKGHSHVYWYRQLPEEGLKFMVYLQKENIIDESGMPKERFSAEFPKEGPSILRIQQVVRGDSAAYFCASSPSGNNSPLHFGNGTRLTVT.

This chain joins TRBV19 and TRBJ2-4, with 9 bases that match TRBD2. V gave up 1 base and J gave up 2 bases; unmatched junction bases: 6. Germline values: CDR1 LNHDA, CDR2 SQIVND (reference sequence). This CDR3 is 17 amino acids long. The CDR3 sequence: CASSIAGTSTPKNIQYF. CDR3 in DNA: TGTGCCAGTAGTATAGCGGGGACTAGCACACCCAAAAACATTCAGTACTTC.

This clone was seen a few times. V and J are TRBV5-1 and TRBJ1-2, with 8 bases that match TRBD1. V trimming: 4 bases; J trimming: 6 bases; junction bases outside the gene matches: 8. Germline CDR1 is SGHRS and CDR2 is YFSETQ. The CDR3 contains 14 residues. CDR3 protein: CASSPGQVEDGYTF. The CDR3 nucleotides are TGCGCCAGCAGCCCGGGACAGGTGGAGGATGGCTACACCTTC.

This chain links TRBV12-3 or TRBV12-4 with TRBJ2-2; unclear D gene. Trimming left V 5 bases short and J 4 bases short, with 8 bases between. CDR3 length: 13 residues. CDR3 in amino acids: CASSPHSTGELFF. The CDR3 DNA is TGTGCCAGCAGTCCCCATTCCACCGGGGAGCTGTTTTTT.

The V and J genes are TRBV13 and TRBJ1-3; 9 bases match TRBD1. With V trimmed by 5 bases and J by 2 bases, 7 bases remained unmatched. Germline-derived CDR1 and CDR2 are PRHDT and FYEKMQ (reference sequence). This CDR3 spans 16 amino acids. The CDR3 region has the DNA TGTGCCAGCAGCCTAGACAGGGGGTCTGCTGGAAACACCATATATTTT. Its protein is CASSLDRGSAGNTIYF. The complete variable domain, with remaining parts taken from reference TRBV13 and TRBJ1-3, reads AAGVIQSPRHLIKEKRETATLKCYPIPRHDTVYWYQQGPGQDPQFLISFYEKMQSDKGSIPDRFSAQQFSDYHSELNMSSLELGDSALYFCASSLDRGSAGNTIYFGEGSWLTVV.

The genes are TRBV5-4 and TRBJ2-7; 9 nucleotides match TRBD2. With 0 bases clipped from V and 3 bases from J, the junction kept 4 bases outside the gene matches. CDR3 length: 15 residues. Per the germline V gene, CDR1 is SGHNT and CDR2 is YYREEE (reference sequence). The CDR3 protein is CASSLGASGNYEQYF. For the CDR3, the DNA is TGTGCCAGCAGCTTGGGCGCTAGCGGGAACTACGAGCAGTACTTC. Drawing the rest from reference TRBV5-4 and TRBJ2-7, the complete variable domain is ETGVTQSPTHLIKTRGQQVTLRCSSQSGHNTVSWYQQALGQGPQFIFQYYREEENGRGNFPPRFSGLQFPNYSSELNVNALELDDSALYLCASSLGASGNYEQYFGPGTRLTVT.

This chain joins TRBV24-1 and TRBJ2-3; no firm D call. Germline V lookup: CDR1 KGHDR, CDR2 SFDVKD. Deletions cut 6 bases from V and 0 bases from J, with 9 bases between. The CDR3 has 14 residues. The CDR3 sequence: CATSIGYSTDTQYF. The CDR3 coding sequence is TGTGCCACCAGTATCGGGTACAGCACAGATACGCAGTATTTT.

This chain uses TRBV5-8 with TRBJ2-3; D is ambiguous. The CDR3 sequence is 14 residues long. The germline CDR1 and CDR2 sequences are SGHTS and YDEGEE. Trimming pared 3 bases from V and 0 bases from J, leaving 8 bases between. The CDR3: CASSSFTSTDTQYF. The CDR3 nucleotides are TGTGCCAGCAGCTCCTTCACTAGCACAGATACGCAGTATTTT.

The CDR3 nucleotides are TGTGCCAGCAGCCGTAGCGGGGGGATCAACAATGAGCAGTTCTTC. Translating gives CASSRSGGINNEQFF. J is TRBJ2-1 and V is TRBV9; 10 nucleotides match TRBD2. This CDR3 has 15 amino acids. The V segment lost 4 bases and the J segment 5 bases; nucleotides outside the gene matches: 6. Germline loops: CDR1 SGDLS, CDR2 YYNGEE.

Notes on this clone: The same CDR3 also results from other DNA sequences found in this sample. V gene TRBV19 combines with J gene TRBJ1-1; no reliable D call. The germline CDR1 and CDR2 sequences are LNHDA and SQIVND (reference sequence). CDR3 length: 11 amino acids. V dropped 7 bases and J dropped 2 bases, with 5 bases sitting between them. CDR3 region: CASTKNTEAFF. Written as DNA, the CDR3 is TGTGCCAGTACCAAAAACACTGAAGCTTTCTTT.

This clone was seen a few times. This chain uses TRBV19 with TRBJ2-2; 9 bases are a match to TRBD2. The CDR3 is 15 amino acids. Germline V gene data show CDR1 as LNHDA and CDR2 as SQIVND (reference sequence). With 7 bases clipped from V and 7 bases from J, the junction kept 10 bases outside the gene matches. The CDR3 sequence: CASNLRGGIFGELFF. The CDR3 DNA follows: TGTGCCAGTAATCTGCGGGGGGGCATCTTCGGGGAGCTGTTTTTT.

The chain has TRBV24-1 and TRBJ1-5; tentatively, D is TRBD1 (5 bases). Germline CDR1 is KGHDR and CDR2 is SFDVKD. CDR3 length equals 14 residues. Trimming took 5 bases from V and 3 from J, leaving 10 bases between them. The CDR3 region is CATSGDRVNQPQHF. CDR3 DNA sequence: TGTGCCACCAGTGGCGACAGAGTCAATCAGCCCCAGCATTTT.